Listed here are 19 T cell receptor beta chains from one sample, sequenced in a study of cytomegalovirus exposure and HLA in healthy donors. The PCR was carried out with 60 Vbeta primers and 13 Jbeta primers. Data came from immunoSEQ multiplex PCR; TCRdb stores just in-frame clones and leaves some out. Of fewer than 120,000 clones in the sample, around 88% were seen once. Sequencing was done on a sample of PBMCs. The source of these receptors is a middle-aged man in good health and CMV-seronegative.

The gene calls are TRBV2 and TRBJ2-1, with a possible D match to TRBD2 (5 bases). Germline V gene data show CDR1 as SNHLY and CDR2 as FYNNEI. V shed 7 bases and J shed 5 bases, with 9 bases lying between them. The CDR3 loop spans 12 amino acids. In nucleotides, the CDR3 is TGTGCCAGCACCGACGGGAACAATGAGCAGTTCTTC. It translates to CASTDGNNEQFF.

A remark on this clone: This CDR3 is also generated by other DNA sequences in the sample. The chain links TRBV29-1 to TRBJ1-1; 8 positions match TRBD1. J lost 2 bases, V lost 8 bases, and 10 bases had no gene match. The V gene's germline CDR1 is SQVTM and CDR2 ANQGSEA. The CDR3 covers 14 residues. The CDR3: CSTARDRYNTEAFF. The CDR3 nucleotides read TGCAGCACCGCCAGGGACAGGTATAACACTGAAGCTTTCTTT.

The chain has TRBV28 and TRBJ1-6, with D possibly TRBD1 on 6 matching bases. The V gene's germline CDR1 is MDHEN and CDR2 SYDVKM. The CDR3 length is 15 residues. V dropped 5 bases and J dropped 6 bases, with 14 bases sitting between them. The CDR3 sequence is CASSTGSSGNSPLHF. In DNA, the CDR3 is TGTGCCAGCAGTACAGGGTCATCGGGTAATTCACCCCTCCACTTT.

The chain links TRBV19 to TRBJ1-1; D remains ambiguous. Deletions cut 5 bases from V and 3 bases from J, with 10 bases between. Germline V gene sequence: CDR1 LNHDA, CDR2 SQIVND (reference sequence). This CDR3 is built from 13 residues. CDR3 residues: CASSSRRDTEAFF. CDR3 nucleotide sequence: TGTGCCAGTAGTTCTCGGCGGGACACTGAAGCTTTCTTT.

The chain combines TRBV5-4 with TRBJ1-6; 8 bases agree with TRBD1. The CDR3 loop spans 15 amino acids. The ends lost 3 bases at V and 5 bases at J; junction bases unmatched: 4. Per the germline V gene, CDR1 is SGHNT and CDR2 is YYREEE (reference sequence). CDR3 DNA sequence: TGTGCCAGCAGCTCTCGGACAGGGAATAATTCACCCCTCCACTTT. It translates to CASSSRTGNNSPLHF.

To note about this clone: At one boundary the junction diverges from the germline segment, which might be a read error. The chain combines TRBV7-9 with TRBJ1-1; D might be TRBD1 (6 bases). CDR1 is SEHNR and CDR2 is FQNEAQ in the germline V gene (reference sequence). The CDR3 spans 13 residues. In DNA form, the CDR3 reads TGTTCCAGCAGCCTTGAACAGGGCACTGAAGCTTTCTTT. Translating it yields CSSSLEQGTEAFF.

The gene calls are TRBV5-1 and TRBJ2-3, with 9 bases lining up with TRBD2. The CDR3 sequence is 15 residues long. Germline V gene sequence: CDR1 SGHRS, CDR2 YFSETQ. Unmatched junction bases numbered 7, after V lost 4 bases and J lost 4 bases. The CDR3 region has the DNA TGCGCCAGCAGCCCGGTGACTAGCGGAGCAGATACGCAGTATTTT. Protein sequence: CASSPVTSGADTQYF.

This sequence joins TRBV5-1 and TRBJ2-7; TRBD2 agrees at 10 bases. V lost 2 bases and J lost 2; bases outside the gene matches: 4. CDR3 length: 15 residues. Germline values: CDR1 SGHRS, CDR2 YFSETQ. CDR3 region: CASSLAGGPPYEQYF. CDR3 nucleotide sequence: TGCGCCAGCAGCTTAGCGGGGGGGCCCCCCTACGAGCAGTACTTC.

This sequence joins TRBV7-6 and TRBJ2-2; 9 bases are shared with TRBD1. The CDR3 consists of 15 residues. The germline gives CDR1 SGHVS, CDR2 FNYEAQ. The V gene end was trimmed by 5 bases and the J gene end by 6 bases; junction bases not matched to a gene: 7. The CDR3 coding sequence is TGTGCCAGCAGCCCCGGGACAGGGATCGCCGGGGAGCTGTTTTTT. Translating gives CASSPGTGIAGELFF. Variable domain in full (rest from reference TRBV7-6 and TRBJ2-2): GAGVSQSPRYKVTKRGQDVALRCDPISGHVSLYWYRQALGQGPEFLTYFNYEAQQDKSGLPNDRFSAERPEGSISTLTIQRTEQRDSAMYRCASSPGTGIAGELFFGEGSRLTVL.

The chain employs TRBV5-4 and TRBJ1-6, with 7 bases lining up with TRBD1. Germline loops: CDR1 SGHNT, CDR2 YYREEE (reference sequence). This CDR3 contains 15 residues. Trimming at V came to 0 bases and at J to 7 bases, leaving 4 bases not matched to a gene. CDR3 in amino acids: CASSLGAGGNSPLHF. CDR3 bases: TGTGCCAGCAGCTTGGGGGCAGGGGGAAATTCACCCCTCCACTTT.

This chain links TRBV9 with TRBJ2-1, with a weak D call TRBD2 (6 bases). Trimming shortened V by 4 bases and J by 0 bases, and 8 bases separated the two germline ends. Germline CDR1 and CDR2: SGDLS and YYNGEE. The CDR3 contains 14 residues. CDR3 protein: CASSSGLSYNEQFF. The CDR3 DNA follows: TGTGCCAGCAGCTCGGGACTCTCCTACAATGAGCAGTTCTTC.

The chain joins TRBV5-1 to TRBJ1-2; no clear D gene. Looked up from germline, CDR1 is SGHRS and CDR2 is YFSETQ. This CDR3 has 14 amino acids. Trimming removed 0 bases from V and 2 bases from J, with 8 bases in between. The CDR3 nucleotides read TGCGCCAGCAGCTTGGTGGCGGGAAACTATGGCTACACCTTC. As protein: CASSLVAGNYGYTF.

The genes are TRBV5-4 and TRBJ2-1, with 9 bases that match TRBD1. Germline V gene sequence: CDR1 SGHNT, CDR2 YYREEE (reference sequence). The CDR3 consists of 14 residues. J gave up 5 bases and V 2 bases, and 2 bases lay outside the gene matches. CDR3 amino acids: CASSFRTGDNEQFF. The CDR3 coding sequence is TGTGCCAGCAGCTTCAGGACAGGGGACAATGAGCAGTTCTTC.

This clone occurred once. In DNA, the CDR3 is TGCAGCGCGGGCCGGGGACAGGCTGACTATGGCTACACCTTC. This codes for CSAGRGQADYGYTF. The chain uses TRBV29-1 and TRBJ1-2; 8 nucleotides match TRBD1. The V and J ends lost 7 bases and 3 bases, in that order; junction bases with no gene match: 10. This CDR3 has 14 amino acids. CDR1 is SQVTM and CDR2 is ANQGSEA in the germline V gene.

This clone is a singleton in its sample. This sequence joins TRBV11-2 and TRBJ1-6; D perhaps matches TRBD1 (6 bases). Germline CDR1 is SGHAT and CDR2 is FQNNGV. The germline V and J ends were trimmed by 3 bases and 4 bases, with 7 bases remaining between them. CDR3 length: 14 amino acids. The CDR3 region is CASSFGQYNSPLHF. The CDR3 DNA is TGTGCCAGCAGCTTCGGACAGTATAATTCACCCCTCCACTTT.

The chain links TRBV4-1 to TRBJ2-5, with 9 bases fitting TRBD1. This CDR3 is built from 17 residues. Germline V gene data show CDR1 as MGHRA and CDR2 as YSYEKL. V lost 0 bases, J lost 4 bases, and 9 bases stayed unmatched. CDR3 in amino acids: CASSQEGTGWSRETQYF. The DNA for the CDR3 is TGCGCCAGCAGCCAAGAGGGGACAGGGTGGTCGCGAGAGACCCAGTACTTC.

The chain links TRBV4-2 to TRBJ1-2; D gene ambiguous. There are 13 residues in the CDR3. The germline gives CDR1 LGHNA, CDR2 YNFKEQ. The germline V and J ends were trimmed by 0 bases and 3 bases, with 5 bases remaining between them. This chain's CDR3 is CASSQDRDYGYTF. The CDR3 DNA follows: TGTGCCAGCAGCCAAGATCGGGACTATGGCTACACCTTC.

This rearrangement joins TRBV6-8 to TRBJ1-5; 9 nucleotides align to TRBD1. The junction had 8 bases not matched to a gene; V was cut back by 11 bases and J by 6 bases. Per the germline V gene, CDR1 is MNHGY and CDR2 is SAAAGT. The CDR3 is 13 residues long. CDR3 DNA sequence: TGTGCCGGAGGGGACAGGGCAGGTCAGCCCCAGCATTTT. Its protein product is CAGGDRAGQPQHF.

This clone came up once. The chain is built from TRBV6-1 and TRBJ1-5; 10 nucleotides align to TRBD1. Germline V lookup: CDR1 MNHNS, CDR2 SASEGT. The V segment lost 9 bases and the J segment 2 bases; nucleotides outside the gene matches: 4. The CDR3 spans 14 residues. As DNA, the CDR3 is TGTGCCAGTCAGACAGGGGGCGGCAATCAGCCCCAGCATTTT. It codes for CASQTGGGNQPQHF.